A selection of T cell receptor beta chains follows, all from one sample in a study of shared clonotypes between healthy human individuals. TCRdb keeps only in-frame clones here, not all; method: immunoSEQ multiplex PCR. The sample records roughly 500,000 clones, less than 85% being singletons. Specimen: PBMCs. These receptors came from a woman aged 40 to 49 in good health. Some clones in this sample may be carry-over from other donors' samples. CDR3s include the opening cysteine and the closing phenylalanine or tryptophan. Fields, in order: J gene, clone size, V gene, D gene, CDR3 DNA, CDR3 protein. D genes are given only for firm matches. Expanded clones get a size class; other rows say once, few or many, or leave the size out.

>TRBJ2-1|once|TRBV19|NA
TGTGCCAGTAGTATATCCCCACAATCAAGGGGGGGAGGGCCCTACAATGAGCAGTTCTTC
CASSISPQSRGGGPYNEQFF
>TRBJ2-2|NA|TRBV6-6|NA
TGTGCCATCCGTGGGGTAGGACAGAACACCGGGGAGCTGTTTTTT
CAIRGVGQNTGELFF
>TRBJ2-2|NA|TRBV15|NA
TGTGCCACCAGCAGATATACGGGGGAGCTGTTTTTT
CATSRYTGELFF
>TRBJ1-5|many|TRBV28|TRBD1
TGTGCCAGCAGCCCGGGACAGGGCTACAATCAGCCCCAGCATTTT
CASSPGQGYNQPQHF
>TRBJ2-7|NA|TRBV6-5|NA
TGTGCCAGCAGTTGGGCCAAGGGGGCCTACGAGCAGTACTTC
CASSWAKGAYEQYF
>TRBJ1-5|NA|TRBV16|NA
TGTGCCAGCAGCCAATCCGGCCTAAATCAGCCCCAGCATTTT
CASSQSGLNQPQHF
>TRBJ2-4|NA|TRBV20-1|NA
TGCAGTGGAGCCAAAAACATTCAGTACTTC
CSGAKNIQYF
>TRBJ2-5|many|TRBV28|TRBD1
TGTGCCAGCAGTTCACAGGGGTTGGAGACCCAGTACTTC
CASSSQGLETQYF
>TRBJ1-3|many|TRBV9|NA
TGTGCCAGCAGCGTAGATGTGAGCTCTGGAAACACCATATATTTT
CASSVDVSSGNTIYF
>TRBJ2-7|NA|TRBV7-2|TRBD1
TGTGCCAGCAGCTTGGGGACAGGGACTATCTACGAGCAGTACTTC
CASSLGTGTIYEQYF
>TRBJ2-1|NA|TRBV7-3|NA
TGTGCCAGCAGCCCCCTTTCTCCCCCCGGGACTTACAATGAGCAGTTCTTC
CASSPLSPPGTYNEQFF
>TRBJ2-4|NA|TRBV18|TRBD1
TGTGCCAGCTCACCACCTATGGGACAGGGAGAAAACATTCAGTACTTC
CASSPPMGQGENIQYF
>TRBJ2-1|NA|TRBV9|NA
TGTGCCAGCAGCGTAGGCCCGGTCTTGGATGAGCAGTTCTTC
CASSVGPVLDEQFF
>TRBJ2-6|NA|TRBV27|TRBD2
TGTGCCAGCAGTTCCCAGACGGGACTAGCGGGAGGGCCTGGGGCCAACGTCCTGACTTTC
CASSSQTGLAGGPGANVLTF
>TRBJ2-2|NA|TRBV5-1|NA
TGCGCCAGCAGCACGAGGGGGGATAGCGGGAACACCGGGGAGCTGTTTTTT
CASSTRGDSGNTGELFF
>TRBJ2-2|NA|TRBV7-2|TRBD1
TGTGCCAGCAGCTTAGAACAGGGGTGGGAGCTGTTTTTT
CASSLEQGWELFF
>TRBJ1-1|NA|TRBV5-1|TRBD1
TGCGCCAGCAGCTACTCTGGGGACAGGGGGGTGTCTGAAGCTTTCTTT
CASSYSGDRGVSEAFF
>TRBJ2-1|NA|TRBV7-2|TRBD2
TGTGCCAGCAGTTTTAGCGGGAATTCCTACAATGAGCAGTTCTTC
CASSFSGNSYNEQFF
>TRBJ2-1|NA|TRBV25-1|NA
TGTGCCAGCAGTGAGATAGCGGTCCACAATGAGCAGTTCTTC
CASSEIAVHNEQFF
>TRBJ2-7|NA|TRBV6-1|NA
TGTGCCAGCAGTGAAAGGGGAATCCCCCCCTACGAGCAGTACTTC
CASSERGIPPYEQYF
>TRBJ2-7|NA|TRBV28|NA
TGTGCCAGCAGCTTAGCGCAGGGAGGCACCTACGAGCAGTACTTC
CASSLAQGGTYEQYF
>TRBJ1-1|NA|TRBV2|NA
TGTGCCAGCAGTATGGACAGAAGGGTGAACACTGAAGCTTTCTTT
CASSMDRRVNTEAFF
>TRBJ2-3|NA|TRBV4-2|TRBD2
TGTGCCAGCAGCCAAGGGGGGACTAGCGGGAGGGCTGGTGAGGCGCAGTATTTT
CASSQGGTSGRAGEAQYF
>TRBJ2-1|NA|TRBV5-4|NA
TGTGCCAGCAGCTTGGGCCCAGGGAAGTTCTTC
CASSLGPGKFF
>TRBJ2-5|NA|TRBV5-1|TRBD1
TGCGCCAGCAGCAAGGGACAGGGAGGGCAAGAGACCCAGTACTTC
CASSKGQGGQETQYF
>TRBJ2-1|few|TRBV5-1|TRBD2
TGCGCCAGCAGCTGGAGAGCGGGAGTCGATGAGCAGTTCTTC
CASSWRAGVDEQFF
>TRBJ2-7|NA|TRBV7-9|NA
TGTGCCAGCAGCTTGGACAATACCTACGAGCAGTACTTC
CASSLDNTYEQYF